These 32 T cell receptor beta chains were sequenced from one sample in a study of cytomegalovirus exposure and HLA in healthy donors. Both 60 Vbeta primers and 13 Jbeta primers went into the PCR. Assay used: immunoSEQ multiplex PCR; TCRdb lists only in-frame clones, some missing. The table records more than 80,000 clones, 55% to 75% of them present only once. Source material: PBMCs. These receptors were taken from a man aged 55 to 70 in good health and CMV-seronegative.

This clone was counted between two and nine times. The chain employs TRBV27 and TRBJ1-6, with D unresolved. CDR1 MNHEY and CDR2 SMNVEV come from the germline V gene (reference sequence). The CDR3 has 16 amino acids. Between the trimmed V and J ends, which lost 3 bases and 0 bases, there was a span of 9 bases. The CDR3 reads CASSLFGSSYNSPLHF. The CDR3 DNA reads TGTGCCAGCAGTTTGTTCGGGAGCTCCTATAATTCACCCCTCCACTTT.

V usage is TRBV12-5 and J usage is TRBJ2-7; D is perhaps TRBD1 (6 bases). Trimming took off 3 bases at V and 7 bases at J, with 10 bases between the two ends. Germline V lookup: CDR1 LGHNT, CDR2 FRNRAP. The CDR3 is 12 amino acids. The CDR3 nucleotides read TGTGCTAGTGGTTTACAGGGATGGGAGCAGTACTTC. Translation gives CASGLQGWEQYF. The complete variable domain, with remaining parts taken from reference TRBV12-5 and TRBJ2-7, reads DARVTQTPRHKVTEMGQEVTMRCQPILGHNTVFWYRQTMMQGLELLAYFRNRAPLDDSGMPKDRFSAEMPDATLATLKIQPSEPRDSAVYFCASGLQGWEQYFGPGTRLTVT.

The rearrangement uses TRBV19 and TRBJ2-7; 7 nucleotides line up with TRBD1. Trimming at V came to 0 bases and at J to 3 bases, leaving 5 bases not matched to a gene. The CDR3 is 15 residues long. Per the germline V gene, CDR1 is LNHDA and CDR2 is SQIVND (reference sequence). CDR3 DNA: TGTGCCAGTAGTATAGATCAGGACAGGAGCTACGAGCAGTACTTC. Residues: CASSIDQDRSYEQYF.

This clone has more than one count but fewer than ten. The chain carries TRBV29-1 and TRBJ2-7; TRBD1 is a possible D gene (6 bases). V was clipped by 7 bases and J by 2 bases, with 15 bases between them. Germline CDR1 and CDR2: SQVTM and ANQGSEA. CDR3 length: 13 amino acids. CDR3 loop: CSAQLQGPYEQYF. In DNA, the CDR3 is TGCAGCGCCCAGCTACAGGGCCCCTACGAGCAGTACTTC.

The V and J genes are TRBV25-1 and TRBJ1-2; D is ambiguous. The V gene's germline CDR1 is MGHDK and CDR2 SYGVNS. Trimming removed 2 bases from V and 7 bases from J, with 11 bases in between. The length of the CDR3 is 13 residues. In DNA form, the CDR3 reads TGTGCCAGCAGTGAAAATGTTGACTTTGGCTACACCTTC. This encodes CASSENVDFGYTF.

A word on this clone: This same CDR3 is encoded by further DNA sequences in the sample. The chain uses TRBV5-6 and TRBJ2-1; 16 nucleotides align to TRBD2. Germline V lookup: CDR1 SGHDT, CDR2 YYEEEE. The CDR3 is 15 residues long. J lost 12 bases, V lost 4 bases, and 7 bases had no gene match. The CDR3 DNA sequence: TGTGCCAGCAGCCGGGGACTAGCGGGGGGGCCGGGGCAGTTCTTC. Its protein is CASSRGLAGGPGQFF.

This chain joins TRBV7-6 and TRBJ2-3; TRBD2 matches 7 bases. In germline, CDR1 is SGHVS, CDR2 FNYEAQ. The CDR3 spans 17 residues. The V segment lost 1 base and the J segment 0 bases; nucleotides outside the gene matches: 7. In DNA form, the CDR3 reads TGTGCCAGCAGCTTAGGAGCCAGCGGGGTTAGCACAGATACGCAGTATTTT. This translates into CASSLGASGVSTDTQYF.

The V gene is TRBV2, the J gene TRBJ1-5, with 7 bases fitting TRBD1. Trimming cost V 2 bases and J 5 bases; bases outside gene matches: 12. CDR1 is SNHLY and CDR2 is FYNNEI in the germline V gene. The CDR3 is 17 amino acids. The CDR3 nucleotides are TGTGCCAGCAGTGAAAAGAGAGGCCGGGACAGAGATCAGCCCCAGCATTTT. Protein sequence: CASSEKRGRDRDQPQHF.

This chain joins TRBV6-6 and TRBJ1-2; TRBD1 aligns across 12 bases. With 5 bases clipped from V and 8 bases from J, the junction kept 3 bases outside the gene matches. The germline gives CDR1 MNHNY, CDR2 SVGAGI (reference sequence). This CDR3 is built from 13 residues. The DNA for the CDR3 is TGTGCCAGCAGTCCCGGGACAGGGGGCGGCTACACCTTC. Amino acid sequence: CASSPGTGGGYTF.

This clone was observed a handful of times. The chain carries TRBV4-2 and TRBJ2-7, with unresolved D. The CDR3 runs to 15 residues. V was shortened by 0 bases and J by 4 bases, with 13 bases between the two germline ends. Germline CDR1 is LGHNA and CDR2 is YNFKEQ. CDR3 in amino acids: CASSQDFAEVYEQYF. DNA of the CDR3: TGTGCCAGCAGCCAAGATTTCGCGGAAGTATACGAGCAGTACTTC.

This chain links TRBV7-6 with TRBJ2-3, with 7 bases identical to TRBD2. The CDR3 covers 14 residues. Germline CDR1 reads SGHVS; CDR2 reads FNYEAQ. The trim removed 3 bases at V and 1 base at J, leaving 1 base unmatched. CDR3 DNA sequence: TGTGCCAGCAGCTTCAGCGGGGGCACAGATACGCAGTATTTT. This gives the protein CASSFSGGTDTQYF.

The rearrangement uses TRBV29-1 and TRBJ1-2; D perhaps matches TRBD1 (6 bases). There are 12 residues in the CDR3. Trimming shortened V by 7 bases and J by 4 bases, and 13 bases separated the two germline ends. Germline V lookup: CDR1 SQVTM, CDR2 ANQGSEA. The DNA for the CDR3 is TGCAGCGCCCTGGGACATGCCTATGGCTACACCTTC. This codes for CSALGHAYGYTF. Based on the CDR3 plus reference TRBV29-1 and TRBJ1-2, the full variable domain is SAVISQKPSRDICQRGTSLTIQCQVDSQVTMMFWYRQQPGQSLTLIATANQGSEATYESGFVIDKFPISRPNLTFSTLTVSNMSPEDSSIYLCSALGHAYGYTFGSGTRLTVV.

The gene calls are TRBV2 and TRBJ1-4, with D possibly matching TRBD1 (5 bases). The CDR3 length is 14 residues. Trimming shortened V by 7 bases and J by 8 bases, and 17 bases separated the two germline ends. Germline values: CDR1 SNHLY, CDR2 FYNNEI. The CDR3 region is CASTSMGGEEKLFF. CDR3 DNA: TGTGCCAGCACCTCGATGGGGGGAGAGGAAAAACTGTTTTTT.

CDR3 amino acids: CASTSLPYEQYF. CDR3 sequence (DNA): TGTGCCAGCACCTCCCTTCCCTACGAGCAGTACTTC. The chain combines TRBV7-2 with TRBJ2-7; D unclear. V was shortened by 7 bases and J by 2 bases, with 9 bases between the two germline ends. CDR3 length: 12 residues. CDR1 and CDR2 from the germline V gene are SGHTA and FQGNSA.

CDR3 bases: TGTGCCAGCAGCTTAGTGAACTCCTGGACCGGGGAGCTGTTTTTT. Protein: CASSLVNSWTGELFF. V usage is TRBV7-6 and J usage is TRBJ2-2; D is unresolved. The germline V gene encodes CDR1 SGHVS and CDR2 FNYEAQ. V was shortened by 1 base and J by 5 bases, with 11 bases between the two germline ends. The CDR3 has 15 residues.

The sample holds one count of this clone. The chain recombines TRBV6-1 with TRBJ2-7; D gene ambiguous. Per the germline V gene, CDR1 is MNHNS and CDR2 is SASEGT. The length of the CDR3 is 14 residues. The V gene lost 6 bases and the J gene lost 2 bases, with 14 bases spanning the gap. The CDR3 coding sequence is TGTGCCAGCAGAGCGACGTACCAAACCTACGAGCAGTACTTC. It codes for CASRATYQTYEQYF.

The chain joins TRBV28 to TRBJ1-2; 7 bases match TRBD1. Germline V gives CDR1 MDHEN, CDR2 SYDVKM. The ends lost 7 bases at V and 4 bases at J; junction bases unmatched: 3. There are 12 residues in the CDR3. The CDR3 DNA follows: TGTGCCAGCAACACAGGGGTCTATGGCTACACCTTC. Protein: CASNTGVYGYTF.

This chain joins TRBV18 and TRBJ1-3, with D possibly matching TRBD1 (5 bases). The CDR3 spans 17 residues. The V end was cut by 1 base, the J end by 2 bases, with 15 bases between. Looked up from germline, CDR1 is KGHSH and CDR2 is LQKENI. The CDR3 DNA sequence: TGTGCCAGCTCACCACTCCCAGGGACTGGAACTGGAAACACCATATATTTT. This translates into CASSPLPGTGTGNTIYF.

The chain combines TRBV5-1 with TRBJ1-5, with D maybe TRBD1 (6 bases). This CDR3 has 13 residues. The V and J ends lost 5 bases and 4 bases respectively, with 10 bases between them. The germline V gene encodes CDR1 SGHRS and CDR2 YFSETQ. The CDR3 region has the DNA TGCGCCAGCAGACAGGGCGAAAATCAGCCCCAGCATTTT. It encodes CASRQGENQPQHF. Filled out from reference TRBV5-1 and TRBJ1-5, the complete variable domain reads KAGVTQTPRYLIKTRGQQVTLSCSPISGHRSVSWYQQTPGQGLQFLFEYFSETQRNKGNFPGRFSGRQFSNSRSEMNVSTLELGDSALYLCASRQGENQPQHFGDGTRLSIL.

This sequence joins TRBV11-2 and TRBJ1-2; D remains ambiguous. The germline V gene has CDR1 SGHAT and CDR2 FQNNGV. The CDR3 is 11 amino acids. The V end was cut by 3 bases, the J end by 5 bases, with 4 bases between. The chain's CDR3 is CASSFQYGYTF. The CDR3 bases are TGTGCCAGCAGCTTTCAGTATGGCTACACCTTC. The full variable domain, with the rest looked up from reference TRBV11-2 and TRBJ1-2, is EAGVAQSPRYKIIEKRQSVAFWCNPISGHATLYWYQQILGQGPKLLIQFQNNGVVDDSQLPKDRFSAERLKGVDSTLKIQPAKLEDSAVYLCASSFQYGYTFGSGTRLTVV.

The chain links TRBV11-2 to TRBJ2-1; tentative D call: TRBD2 (6 bases). The CDR3 contains 13 residues. CDR1 and CDR2 from the germline V gene are SGHAT and FQNNGV. The ends were cut back, 4 bases at V and 6 bases at J, with 10 bases in the middle. CDR3 sequence reads: CASSYGTFNEQFF. The CDR3 DNA sequence: TGTGCCAGCAGCTACGGGACTTTCAATGAGCAGTTCTTC.

The gene calls are TRBV5-1 and TRBJ2-7; 9 nucleotides match TRBD1. Germline trimming cut 4 bases from V and 1 base from J; bases unmatched to any gene: 12. The germline gives CDR1 SGHRS, CDR2 YFSETQ. The CDR3 length is 17 residues. The CDR3 spells CASSPFSSGQGSYEQYF. The DNA of the CDR3 is TGCGCCAGCAGCCCTTTCTCGTCAGGACAGGGGTCCTACGAGCAGTACTTC.

V usage is TRBV9 and J usage is TRBJ2-2; TRBD2 agrees at 10 bases. Per germline, CDR1 SGDLS and CDR2 YYNGEE. V lost 4 bases and J lost 5; bases outside the gene matches: 5. The length of the CDR3 is 15 residues. CDR3 DNA sequence: TGTGCCAGCAGCCCGGGACTAGCGCTGACCGGGGAGCTGTTTTTT. This sequence encodes CASSPGLALTGELFF.

The chain joins TRBV5-5 to TRBJ2-1; 12 positions match TRBD2. The V gene end was trimmed by 0 bases and the J gene end by 8 bases; junction bases not matched to a gene: 3. This CDR3 spans 15 amino acids. The germline V gene encodes CDR1 SGHKS and CDR2 YYEKEE (reference sequence). The CDR3 bases are TGTGCCAGCAGCTTGGTACTAGCGGGAGGTGATGAGCAGTTCTTC. Translation gives CASSLVLAGGDEQFF.

The genes are TRBV2 and TRBJ2-1; TRBD2 might be the D (6 bases). This CDR3 has 15 amino acids. Trimming removed 6 bases at V and 2 bases at J, with 14 bases between. Looked up from germline, CDR1 is SNHLY and CDR2 is FYNNEI. The DNA for the CDR3 is TGTGCCAGCAGGGAACTAGCTGATACCTACAATGAGCAGTTCTTC. Protein sequence: CASRELADTYNEQFF.

The CDR3 region is CASSLDSGGYNEQFF. In DNA form, the CDR3 reads TGTGCCAGCAGCTTGGATAGCGGGGGCTACAATGAGCAGTTCTTC. V and J are TRBV5-4 and TRBJ2-1, with 9 positions matching TRBD2. The germline V gene encodes CDR1 SGHNT and CDR2 YYREEE (reference sequence). After removal of 0 bases from V and 3 bases from J, the junction contained 1 base not matched to a gene. The CDR3 contains 15 residues.

The table lists this clone with a count of one. The chain combines TRBV6-1 with TRBJ2-1, with 11 bases fitting TRBD2. The V and J ends lost 2 bases and 3 bases, in that order; junction bases with no gene match: 0. The CDR3 is made up of 15 amino acids. Germline V gene sequence: CDR1 MNHNS, CDR2 SASEGT. The CDR3 coding sequence is TGTGCCAGCAGTGAACTAGCGGGGGGCTACAATGAGCAGTTCTTC. Translating it yields CASSELAGGYNEQFF.

J is TRBJ1-1 and V is TRBV7-9; D might be TRBD1 (6 bases). Germline loops: CDR1 SEHNR, CDR2 FQNEAQ (reference sequence). Trimming took 1 base from V and 4 from J, leaving 7 bases between them. There are 13 residues in the CDR3. CDR3 loop: CASSLETGTEAFF. In nucleotides, the CDR3 is TGTGCCAGCAGCTTAGAGACAGGCACTGAAGCTTTCTTT.

The chain combines TRBV21-1 with TRBJ1-2; the table's D call TRBD1 went unverified against the DNA. TRBV21-1 counts as a pseudogene. CDR3 size: 12 residues. CDR3 DNA sequence: TGTGCCAGCAGCAAAGTCAGCTATGGCTACACCTTC. Translated, it gives CASSKVSYGYTF.

The chain employs TRBV25-1 and TRBJ2-7; 9 bases agree with TRBD2. This CDR3 is 14 amino acids long. The trim removed 8 bases at V and 4 bases at J, leaving 9 bases unmatched. CDR1 MGHDK and CDR2 SYGVNS come from the germline V gene. The CDR3 reads CASAPGLASYEQYF. The CDR3 nucleotides are TGTGCCAGCGCCCCGGGACTAGCATCATACGAGCAGTACTTC.

This chain links TRBV6-5 with TRBJ2-7; no reliable D call. Trimming took off 0 bases at V and 10 bases at J, with 13 bases between the two ends. The CDR3 totals 13 residues. CDR1 MNHEY and CDR2 SVGAGI come from the germline V gene. The CDR3 spells CASSYSSIARQYF. The CDR3 bases are TGTGCCAGCAGTTACTCGAGTATCGCTAGACAGTACTTC.

The V gene is TRBV7-9, the J gene TRBJ1-2; no firm D call. CDR1 and CDR2 (germline): SEHNR, FQNEAQ (reference sequence). Deletions cut 0 bases from V and 4 bases from J, with 9 bases between. This CDR3 is 14 amino acids long. CDR3 region: CASSLAAAAYGYTF. The CDR3 DNA follows: TGTGCCAGCAGCTTAGCGGCGGCGGCCTATGGCTACACCTTC.